This passage covers 28 T cell receptor beta chains from one sample sequenced in a study of human thymus T cells. TCRdb's copy holds only in-frame clones and misses some; the assay was immunoSEQ multiplex PCR. The data show 100,000 to 150,000 clones, with about 93% seen just once and around 0.022% held by the top ten. The thymus tissue came from resections taken during corrective heart surgery. The material sequenced was thymus tissue. The receptors were gathered from a boy younger than two with a congenital heart defect but otherwise immunologically healthy.

The V gene is TRBV4-2, the J gene TRBJ2-5; D remains ambiguous. V lost 5 bases, J lost 0 bases, and 10 bases lay in between. Germline V gene data show CDR1 as LGHNA and CDR2 as YNFKEQ. The CDR3 runs 14 residues. The CDR3 sequence: CASSSRAYQETQYF. The CDR3 DNA is TGTGCCAGCAGCTCCCGGGCGTACCAAGAGACCCAGTACTTC.

This chain links TRBV5-1 with TRBJ2-2, with 7 bases aligning to TRBD2. The V gene's germline CDR1 is SGHRS and CDR2 YFSETQ. V shed 4 bases and J 5 bases; nucleotides not matched to a gene: 20. CDR3 length: 19 amino acids. The CDR3 coding sequence is TGCGCCAGCAGCCCACATCCTTACCCAGCGGGGTTGGGTACCGGGGAGCTGTTTTTT. Translation: CASSPHPYPAGLGTGELFF.

The chain links TRBV2 to TRBJ2-7; D uncertain. The CDR3 has 10 residues. Germline V CDR1 and CDR2: SNHLY, FYNNEI. V lost 2 bases and J lost 8, with 4 bases in between. The CDR3 loop is CASSEYKQYF. In nucleotides, the CDR3 is TGTGCCAGCAGTGAATACAAGCAGTACTTC.

The chain has TRBV5-1 and TRBJ2-3, with D possibly matching TRBD1 (5 bases). Germline-derived CDR1 and CDR2 are SGHRS and YFSETQ. The CDR3 sequence is 17 residues long. V was pared by 0 bases and J by 2 bases, with 16 bases between. The CDR3 DNA reads as TGCGCCAGCAGCTTGGTACAAACAGGCCTCAACACAGATACGCAGTATTTT. The encoded protein is CASSLVQTGLNTDTQYF.

J is TRBJ1-1 and V is TRBV18; 7 positions agree with TRBD1. This CDR3 is 15 amino acids long. Trimming took 6 bases from V and 1 from J; bases not matched to a gene: 8. CDR1 is KGHSH, CDR2 LQKENI, per germline. The CDR3 region is CASSPLGQENTEAFF. As DNA, the CDR3 is TGTGCCAGCTCCCCCCTCGGACAGGAGAACACTGAAGCTTTCTTT. Filled out from reference TRBV18 and TRBJ1-1, the complete variable domain reads NAGVMQNPRHLVRRRGQEARLRCSPMKGHSHVYWYRQLPEEGLKFMVYLQKENIIDESGMPKERFSAEFPKEGPSILRIQQVVRGDSAAYFCASSPLGQENTEAFFGQGTRLTVV.

The V call is TRBV5-4, the J call TRBJ2-4; 10 bases line up with TRBD2. V was clipped by 3 bases and J by 0 bases; unmatched bases: 6. The CDR3 contains 17 residues. Germline CDR1 SGHNT, CDR2 YYREEE (reference sequence). The CDR3 nucleotides are TGTGCCAGCAGCTCTAGCGGGGGCGATCTAGCCAAAAACATTCAGTACTTC. It encodes CASSSSGGDLAKNIQYF.

The V and J genes are TRBV4-1 and TRBJ1-2, with D hard to call. V shed 1 base and J shed 9 bases, with 6 bases lying between them. CDR1 is MGHRA and CDR2 is YSYEKL in the germline V gene. The CDR3 runs 11 residues. The CDR3 nucleotides are TGCGCCAGCAGCCAAGTCGGTCGCTACACCTTC. This gives the protein CASSQVGRYTF.

As DNA, the CDR3 is TGTGCCAGCAGCTTTGAAGGGCAGGACCTTCCCTCCTACAATGAGCAGTTCTTC. This sequence encodes CASSFEGQDLPSYNEQFF. The J gene is TRBJ2-1, the V gene TRBV5-8; D remains ambiguous. Germline loops: CDR1 SGHTS, CDR2 YDEGEE. CDR3 length: 18 residues. Deletions cut 2 bases from V and 0 bases from J, with 18 bases between.

The gene calls are TRBV6-4 and TRBJ1-2; D remains ambiguous. V was clipped by 9 bases and J by 4 bases, with 15 bases between them. CDR3 length equals 13 residues. Germline CDR1 MRHNA, CDR2 SNTAGT. The CDR3 spells CASAPSEGYGYTF. The CDR3 region has the DNA TGTGCCAGTGCCCCTTCGGAGGGCTATGGCTACACCTTC.

This rearrangement joins TRBV10-3 to TRBJ1-1; TRBD1 agrees at 7 bases. The CDR3 totals 13 residues. Germline CDR1 is ENHRY and CDR2 is SYGVKD. The J segment lost 8 bases and the V segment lost 0 bases, leaving 3 bases of the junction unmatched. The CDR3 DNA sequence: TGTGCCATCAGTGAGTCGGGGGGACAGGAAGCTTTCTTT. Translating it yields CAISESGGQEAFF.

This clone was recorded once. The chain carries TRBV6-1 and TRBJ1-1; D gene uncertain. This CDR3 has 12 residues. Germline V gene lookup returns CDR1 MNHNS and CDR2 SASEGT. Trimming removed 2 bases at V and 5 bases at J, with 6 bases between. DNA of the CDR3: TGTGCCAGCAGTGAAAAGGGAACTGAAGCTTTCTTT. This sequence encodes CASSEKGTEAFF.

This clone was picked up one time. The CDR3 DNA is TGTGCCAGCAGTCCGTCGCCGGGACTAGCGGGGGATGAGACCCAGTACTTC. Protein product: CASSPSPGLAGDETQYF. The genes are TRBV27 and TRBJ2-5; 14 nucleotides line up with TRBD2. The CDR3 covers 17 residues. The V segment lost 5 bases and the J segment 5 bases; nucleotides outside the gene matches: 10. CDR1 and CDR2 (germline): MNHEY, SMNVEV (reference sequence).

This chain connects TRBV7-8 to TRBJ1-5; D unresolved. The germline V gene encodes CDR1 SGHVS and CDR2 FQNEAQ. The CDR3 runs to 18 residues. The V gene lost 0 bases and the J gene lost 0 bases, with 15 bases spanning the gap. The CDR3 is CASSLAWGPDHSNQPQHF. In DNA form, the CDR3 reads TGTGCCAGCAGCTTAGCATGGGGTCCCGACCATAGCAATCAGCCCCAGCATTTT.

The rearrangement joins TRBV5-1 to TRBJ2-7; D is ambiguous. The CDR3 is 13 residues long. Germline V lookup: CDR1 SGHRS, CDR2 YFSETQ. The V end lost 2 bases, the J end lost 0 bases, and 6 bases lay between the germline ends. The DNA of the CDR3 is TGCGCCAGCAGCTTCCAGGCCTCCTACGAGCAGTACTTC. Its translation: CASSFQASYEQYF. Variable domain in full (rest from reference TRBV5-1 and TRBJ2-7): KAGVTQTPRYLIKTRGQQVTLSCSPISGHRSVSWYQQTPGQGLQFLFEYFSETQRNKGNFPGRFSGRQFSNSRSEMNVSTLELGDSALYLCASSFQASYEQYFGPGTRLTVT.

The V call is TRBV4-3, the J call TRBJ1-2, with a possible D match to TRBD1 (5 bases). V was shortened by 1 base and J by 8 bases, with 11 bases between the two germline ends. CDR1 is LGHNA and CDR2 is YSLEER in the germline V gene. The CDR3 loop spans 13 amino acids. CDR3 sequence: CASSQVKGKGYTF. In DNA, the CDR3 is TGCGCCAGCAGCCAAGTGAAGGGGAAAGGCTACACCTTC.

The chain joins TRBV6-5 to TRBJ1-4, with D tentatively TRBD1 (6 bases). Germline CDR1 and CDR2: MNHEY and SVGAGI. The V gene lost 0 bases and the J gene lost 13 bases, with 9 bases spanning the gap. The CDR3 is 12 amino acids. The CDR3 DNA sequence: TGTGCCAGCAGTTACTCGAGGGGGTCACTGTTTTTT. Encoded protein: CASSYSRGSLFF.

The rearrangement links TRBV9 to TRBJ1-2, with D possibly matching TRBD1 (6 bases). The CDR3 covers 16 residues. The V gene's germline CDR1 is SGDLS and CDR2 YYNGEE. Deletions cut 5 bases from V and 7 bases from J, with 24 bases between. The CDR3 protein is CASREARQADSGGYTF. Here the CDR3 DNA reads TGTGCCAGCAGGGAAGCTAGACAGGCGGACTCTGGTGGCTACACCTTC.

The genes are TRBV2 and TRBJ1-2; 9 bases agree with TRBD1. V lost 6 bases to trimming and J lost 2 bases; unmatched junction nucleotides: 10. The CDR3 contains 16 residues. CDR1 and CDR2 from the germline V gene are SNHLY and FYNNEI. Here the CDR3 DNA reads TGTGCCAGCAGCACCGACCTGGGACAGGGAAACTATGGCTACACCTTC. It yields the protein CASSTDLGQGNYGYTF.

This chain uses TRBV10-2 with TRBJ1-5; no definite D call. Trimming cost V 3 bases and J 0 bases, with 3 bases left between them. The CDR3 length is 13 residues. Germline-derived CDR1 and CDR2 are WSHSY and SAAADI. The CDR3 region has the DNA TGCGCCAGCAGTGACTATAGCAATCAGCCCCAGCATTTT. This sequence encodes CASSDYSNQPQHF.

J is TRBJ2-4 and V is TRBV28; perhaps TRBD1 as D (5 bases). This CDR3 is 14 amino acids long. Germline V CDR1 and CDR2: MDHEN, SYDVKM. Trimming took 8 bases from V and 9 from J, leaving 20 bases between them. DNA for the CDR3: TGTGCCAGCCCCCGGCAGGGAAGTGAAAGCATTCAGTACTTC. It specifies CASPRQGSESIQYF.

The V call is TRBV19, the J call TRBJ1-6; 8 nucleotides align to TRBD1. CDR1 and CDR2 (germline): LNHDA, SQIVND (reference sequence). The CDR3 is 17 amino acids. Germline trimming cut 6 bases from V and 2 bases from J; bases unmatched to any gene: 9. The CDR3 reads CASSTSRGPTYNSPLHF. The CDR3, as DNA: TGTGCCAGTAGCACCTCCAGGGGGCCTACCTATAATTCACCCCTCCACTTT. The full variable domain, in which reference TRBV19 and TRBJ1-6 provide the parts outside the CDR3, is DGGITQSPKYLFRKEGQNVTLSCEQNLNHDAMYWYRQDPGQGLRLIYYSQIVNDFQKGDIAEGYSVSREKKESFPLTVTSAQKNPTAFYLCASSTSRGPTYNSPLHFGNGTRLTVT.

The V and J genes are TRBV7-2 and TRBJ2-7; D is unclear. Trimming stripped 1 base from V and 5 bases from J, with 6 bases between. Germline assignment: CDR1 SGHTA and CDR2 FQGNSA. The CDR3 length is 12 residues. In DNA, the CDR3 is TGTGCCAGCAGCTTAGATGCTGACGAGCAGTACTTC. It specifies CASSLDADEQYF.

This clone was seen a single time. The chain employs TRBV5-1 and TRBJ2-7; 13 nucleotides agree with TRBD2. The CDR3 length is 16 residues. Trimming removed 0 bases from V and 3 bases from J; junction bases left unmatched: 3. Germline assignment: CDR1 SGHRS and CDR2 YFSETQ. Here the CDR3 DNA reads TGCGCCAGCAGCTTGGGGACTAGCGGGGGAATCTACGAGCAGTACTTC. As protein: CASSLGTSGGIYEQYF.

The genes are TRBV10-3 and TRBJ2-7, with D tentatively TRBD1 (5 bases). V was cut by 5 bases and J by 2 bases, with 13 bases left in between. Germline V lookup: CDR1 ENHRY, CDR2 SYGVKD. The CDR3 contains 14 residues. The chain's CDR3 is CAISHHGQTYEQYF. CDR3 nucleotide sequence: TGTGCCATCAGTCACCACGGACAAACCTACGAGCAGTACTTC.

As DNA, the CDR3 is TGCGCCAGCAGCTGGCGGACAGGGGAGGCCAACGTCCTGACTTTC. Translation: CASSWRTGEANVLTF. The V call is TRBV5-1, the J call TRBJ2-6; TRBD1 aligns across 9 bases. J lost 6 bases, V lost 3 bases, and 4 bases had no gene match. The CDR3 loop spans 15 amino acids. Germline V gives CDR1 SGHRS, CDR2 YFSETQ.

The genes are TRBV10-2 and TRBJ2-2; a weak D match, TRBD1 (6 bases). This CDR3 is 16 amino acids long. Germline V gene lookup returns CDR1 WSHSY and CDR2 SAAADI. Trimming stripped 4 bases from V and 1 base from J, with 13 bases between. This chain's CDR3 is CASSVRGGRNTGELFF. The CDR3 DNA reads as TGCGCCAGCAGTGTAAGAGGGGGAAGGAACACCGGGGAGCTGTTTTTT.

The rearrangement joins TRBV5-1 to TRBJ2-3; the D gene is possibly TRBD1 (7 bases). The CDR3 length is 20 residues. CDR1 is SGHRS, CDR2 YFSETQ, per germline. The V end was cut by 0 bases, the J end by 4 bases, with 27 bases between. The CDR3 loop is CASSLEVRRGRKDGPDTQYF. The CDR3 nucleotides are TGCGCCAGCAGCTTGGAGGTCAGGAGGGGGCGGAAGGATGGCCCAGATACGCAGTATTTT.

This clone appeared a single time. The gene calls are TRBV4-2 and TRBJ1-1; 8 bases align to TRBD1. The germline V gene encodes CDR1 LGHNA and CDR2 YNFKEQ. The CDR3 is 15 amino acids. The V gene end was trimmed by 0 bases and the J gene end by 12 bases; junction bases not matched to a gene: 12. CDR3 residues: CASSQDRNQGARTFF. The CDR3 coding sequence is TGTGCCAGCAGCCAAGACCGAAACCAGGGGGCGAGGACTTTCTTT.